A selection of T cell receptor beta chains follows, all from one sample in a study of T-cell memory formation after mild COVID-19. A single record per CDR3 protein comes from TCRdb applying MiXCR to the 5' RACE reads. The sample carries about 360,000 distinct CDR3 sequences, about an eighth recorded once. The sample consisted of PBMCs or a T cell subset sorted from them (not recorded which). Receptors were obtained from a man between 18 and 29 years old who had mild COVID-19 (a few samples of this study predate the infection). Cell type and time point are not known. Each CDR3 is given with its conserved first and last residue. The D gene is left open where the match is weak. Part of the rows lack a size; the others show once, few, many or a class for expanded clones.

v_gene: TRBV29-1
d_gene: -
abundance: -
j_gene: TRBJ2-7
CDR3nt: TGCAGCGTTCAACACCCGATGATTCCCTACGAGCAGTACTTC
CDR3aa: CSVQHPMIPYEQYF

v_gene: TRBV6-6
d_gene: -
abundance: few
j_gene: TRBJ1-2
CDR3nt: TGTGCCAGCAGGCTACCCCCAGATGGCTACACCTTC
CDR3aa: CASRLPPDGYTF

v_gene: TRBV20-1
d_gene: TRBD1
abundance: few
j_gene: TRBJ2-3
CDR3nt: TGCAGTGCTAAAAAGGGACAGTCGCTGGATACGCAGTATTTT
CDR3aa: CSAKKGQSLDTQYF

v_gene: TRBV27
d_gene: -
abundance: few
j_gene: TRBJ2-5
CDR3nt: TGTGCCAGCAGTTTATCGACGTTCGGGGGTAAGACCCAGTACTTC
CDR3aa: CASSLSTFGGKTQYF

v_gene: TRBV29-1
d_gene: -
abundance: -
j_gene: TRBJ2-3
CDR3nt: TGCAGCGTTGGGGCGAGGTCTTCTAGCACAGATACGCAGTATTTT
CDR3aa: CSVGARSSSTDTQYF

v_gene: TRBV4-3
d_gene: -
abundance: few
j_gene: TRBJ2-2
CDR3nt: TGCGCCAGCAGCCAATACGGGAACACCGGGGAGCTGTTTTTT
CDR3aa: CASSQYGNTGELFF

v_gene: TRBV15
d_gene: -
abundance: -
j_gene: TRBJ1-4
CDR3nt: TGTGCCACCAGCAGAGTTTTACAGGGTGGTGAAAAACTGTTTTTT
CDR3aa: CATSRVLQGGEKLFF

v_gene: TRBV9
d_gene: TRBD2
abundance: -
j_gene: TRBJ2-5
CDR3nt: TGTGCCAGCAGCAGACTAGCGGGGGCTGGGGGAGAGACCCAGTACTTC
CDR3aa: CASSRLAGAGGETQYF

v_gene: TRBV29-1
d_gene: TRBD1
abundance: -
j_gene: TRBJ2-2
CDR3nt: TGCAGCGCCCCGGGACAGGACACCGGGGAGCTGTTTTTT
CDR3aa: CSAPGQDTGELFF

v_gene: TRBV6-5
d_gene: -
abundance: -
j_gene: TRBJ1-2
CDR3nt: TGTGCCAGCAGTTACCAGGAAGCCGGCGGCTACACCTTC
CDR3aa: CASSYQEAGGYTF

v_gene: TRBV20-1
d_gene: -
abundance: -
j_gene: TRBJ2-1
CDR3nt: TGCAGTGCCGAGTCCGTTGAGCAGTTCTTC
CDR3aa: CSAESVEQFF

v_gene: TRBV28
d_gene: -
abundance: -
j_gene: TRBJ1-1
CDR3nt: TGTGCCAGCAGGGAGACAGTGAACACTGAAGCTTTCTTT
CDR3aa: CASRETVNTEAFF

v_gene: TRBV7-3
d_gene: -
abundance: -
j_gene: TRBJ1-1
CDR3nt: TGTGCCAGCAGCCCGGGCTCCGGGACTGAAGCTTTCTTT
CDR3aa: CASSPGSGTEAFF

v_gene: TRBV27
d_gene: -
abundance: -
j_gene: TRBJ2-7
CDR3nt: TGTGCCAGCAGTTTCCCCGGAACGGGTGAGCAGTACTTC
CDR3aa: CASSFPGTGEQYF

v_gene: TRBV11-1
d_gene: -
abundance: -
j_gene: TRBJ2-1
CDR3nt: TGTGCCAGCAGCTTGTTGGACAAGTACAATGAGCAGTTCTTC
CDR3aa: CASSLLDKYNEQFF

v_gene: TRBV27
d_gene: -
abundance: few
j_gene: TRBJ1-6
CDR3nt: TGTGCCAGCAGGAAGGACAGAGGAAATTCACCCCTCCACTTT
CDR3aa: CASRKDRGNSPLHF

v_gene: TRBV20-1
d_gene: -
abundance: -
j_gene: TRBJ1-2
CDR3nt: TGCAGTGTTCTACTGCAGGACGGAGGCTATGGCTACACCTTC
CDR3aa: CSVLLQDGGYGYTF

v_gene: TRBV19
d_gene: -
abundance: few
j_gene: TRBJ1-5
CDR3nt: TGTGCCAGTACCTCGACACCCTATAGCAATCAGCCCCAGCATTTT
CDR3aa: CASTSTPYSNQPQHF

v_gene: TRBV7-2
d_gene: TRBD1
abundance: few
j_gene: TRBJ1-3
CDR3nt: TGTGCCATCAAAACAGGGGTATCTGGAAACACCATATATTTT
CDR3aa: CAIKTGVSGNTIYF

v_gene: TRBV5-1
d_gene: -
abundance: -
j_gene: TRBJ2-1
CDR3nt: TGCGCCAGCAGCTTTTGGGGGCCAGGTGATGAGCAGTTCTTC
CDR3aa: CASSFWGPGDEQFF

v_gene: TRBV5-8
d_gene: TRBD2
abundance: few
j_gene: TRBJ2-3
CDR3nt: TGTGCCAGCAGCTTGGGACTAGCGGTGAACACAGATACGCAGTATTTT
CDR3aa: CASSLGLAVNTDTQYF

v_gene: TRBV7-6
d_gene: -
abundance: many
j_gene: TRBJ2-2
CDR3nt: TGTGCCAGCAGCTTAAGGCTCCGGGGGGCGGACACCGGGGAGCTGTTTTTT
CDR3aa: CASSLRLRGADTGELFF

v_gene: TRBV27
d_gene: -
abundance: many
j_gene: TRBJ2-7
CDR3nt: TGTGCCAGCAGTTCGAGCCTAACCTACGAGCAGTACTTC
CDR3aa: CASSSSLTYEQYF

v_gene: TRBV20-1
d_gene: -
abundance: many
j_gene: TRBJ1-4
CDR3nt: TGCAGTGCCCCACGGGGTCAGGGAGCAACTAATGAAAAACTGTTTTTT
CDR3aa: CSAPRGQGATNEKLFF

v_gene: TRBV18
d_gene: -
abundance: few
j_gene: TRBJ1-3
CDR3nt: TGTGCCAGCTCACCACCGTTCGGGGGGGCTCCTGGAAACACCATATATTTT
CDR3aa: CASSPPFGGAPGNTIYF

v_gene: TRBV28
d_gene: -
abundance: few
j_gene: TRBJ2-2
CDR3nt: TGTGCCAGCAGTTTGCCAGAGGACGCCGGGGAGCTGTTTTTT
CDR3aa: CASSLPEDAGELFF

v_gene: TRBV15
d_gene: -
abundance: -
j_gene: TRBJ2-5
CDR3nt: TGTGCCACCAGCAGAGACCTGCCGGGGCCCTACGCTGTGATGACCCAGTACTTC
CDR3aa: CATSRDLPGPYAVMTQYF

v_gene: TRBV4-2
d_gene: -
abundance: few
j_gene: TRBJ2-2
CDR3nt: TGTGCCAGCAATTCCGCGGGCGGGGAGCTGTTTTTT
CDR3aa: CASNSAGGELFF

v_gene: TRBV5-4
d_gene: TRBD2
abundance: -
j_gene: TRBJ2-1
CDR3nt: TGTGCCAGCAGCTTGACGGCTAGCGGGGTTAATGAGCAGTTCTTC
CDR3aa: CASSLTASGVNEQFF

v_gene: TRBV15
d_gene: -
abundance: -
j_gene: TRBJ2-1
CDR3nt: TGTGCCACCAGCAGAGATGTAAGATACGTGACCTACAATGAGCAGTTCTTC
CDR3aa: CATSRDVRYVTYNEQFF

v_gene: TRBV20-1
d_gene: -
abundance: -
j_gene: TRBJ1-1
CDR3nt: TGCAGTGCCCCGACCTGGGGGGGGAACACTGAAGCTTTCTTT
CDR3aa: CSAPTWGGNTEAFF

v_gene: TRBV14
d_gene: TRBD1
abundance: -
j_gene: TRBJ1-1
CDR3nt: TGTGCCAGCAGCCTACTCACTCGGGACAGGGACACTGAAGCTTTCTTT
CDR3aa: CASSLLTRDRDTEAFF

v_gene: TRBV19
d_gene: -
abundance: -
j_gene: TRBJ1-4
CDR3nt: TGTGCCAGTAGTACACTGCGCGGGGAAAAACTGTTTTTT
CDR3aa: CASSTLRGEKLFF

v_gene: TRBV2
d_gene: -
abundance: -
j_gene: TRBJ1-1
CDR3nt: TGTGCCAGCAGTGTCCTCCCGGGTCGGAGATCCACTGAAGCTTTCTTT
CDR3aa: CASSVLPGRRSTEAFF

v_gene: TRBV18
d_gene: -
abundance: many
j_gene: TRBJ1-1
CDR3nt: TGTGCCAGCTCACCCAGGGAGACAGGAACCTCTGAAGCTTTCTTT
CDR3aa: CASSPRETGTSEAFF

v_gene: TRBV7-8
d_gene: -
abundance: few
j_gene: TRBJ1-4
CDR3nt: TGTGCCAGCAGCGCTCGGGCCGCAACTAATGAAAAACTGTTTTTT
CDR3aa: CASSARAATNEKLFF

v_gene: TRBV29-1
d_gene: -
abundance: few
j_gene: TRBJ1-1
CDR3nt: TGCAGCGTTGGATGGGCCTCCGGTGGAGCTTTCTTT
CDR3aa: CSVGWASGGAFF

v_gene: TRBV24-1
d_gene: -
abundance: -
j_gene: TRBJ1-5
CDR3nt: TGTGCCACCAGTGGGGGAAATCAGCCCCAGCATTTT
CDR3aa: CATSGGNQPQHF

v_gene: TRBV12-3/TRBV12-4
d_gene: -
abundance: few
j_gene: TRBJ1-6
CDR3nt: TGTGCCAGCAGTCCAGGGGTATACTCACCCCTCCACTTT
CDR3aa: CASSPGVYSPLHF

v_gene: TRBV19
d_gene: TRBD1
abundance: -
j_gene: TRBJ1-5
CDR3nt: TGTGCCAGTAGTACAGGGGGTCCACATCAGCCCAAGCATTTT
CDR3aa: CASSTGGPHQPKHF

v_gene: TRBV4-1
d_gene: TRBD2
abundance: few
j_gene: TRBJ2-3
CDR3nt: TGCGCCAGCAGCCAACCGGGGGGGAATACGCAGTATTTT
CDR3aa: CASSQPGGNTQYF

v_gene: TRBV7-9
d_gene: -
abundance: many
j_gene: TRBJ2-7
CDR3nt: TGTGCCAGCAGCTTAGGTACCTTGCACGAGCAGTACTTC
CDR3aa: CASSLGTLHEQYF

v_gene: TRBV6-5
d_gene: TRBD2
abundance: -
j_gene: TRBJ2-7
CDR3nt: TGTGCCAGCAGGGGGACTAGCGGGGCCTACGAGCAGTACTTC
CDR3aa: CASRGTSGAYEQYF

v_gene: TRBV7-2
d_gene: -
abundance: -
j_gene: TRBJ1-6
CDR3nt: TGTGCCAGCAGCTTAATGTATAATTCACCCCTCCACTTT
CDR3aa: CASSLMYNSPLHF

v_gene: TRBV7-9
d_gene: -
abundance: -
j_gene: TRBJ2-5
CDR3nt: TGTGCCAGCAGCTCCTTCCAAGAGACCCAGTACTTC
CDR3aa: CASSSFQETQYF

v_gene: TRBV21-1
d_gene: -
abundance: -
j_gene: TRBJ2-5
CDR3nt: TGTGCCAGCAGCCATACACCGCCAGGGGAGGAACAAGAGACCCAGTACTTC
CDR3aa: CASSHTPPGEEQETQYF

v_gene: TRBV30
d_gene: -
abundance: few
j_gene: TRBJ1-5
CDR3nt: TGTGCCTGGAGTACCAACAATCAGCCCCAGCATTTT
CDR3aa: CAWSTNNQPQHF

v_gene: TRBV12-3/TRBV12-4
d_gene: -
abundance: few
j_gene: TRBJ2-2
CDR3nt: TGTGCCAGCGAAGAAAACACCGGGGAGCTGTTTTTT
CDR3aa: CASEENTGELFF

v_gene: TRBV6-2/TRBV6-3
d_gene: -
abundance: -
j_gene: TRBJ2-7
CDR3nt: TGTGCCAGCAGTTACGAGACAAGATACGAGCAGTACTTC
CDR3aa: CASSYETRYEQYF

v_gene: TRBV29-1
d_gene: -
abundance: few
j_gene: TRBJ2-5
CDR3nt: TGCAGCGTTGCTAAGAATATACAAGAGACCCAGTACTTC
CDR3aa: CSVAKNIQETQYF